This T cell receptor (beta chain) came from a study of blood T cells in healthy people across ages. On this clonotype itself: A much larger clonotype is one base distant, so this may be a read error.

CDR1 is SGHAT and CDR2 is FQDESV in the germline V gene (reference sequence). CDR3 length equals 14 residues. PCR was performed a second time for about 6 to 12 cycles using a sample-barcoded 5' primer and a J-beta primer mix. TCRdb reprocessed the 5' RACE reads with MiXCR, giving one entry per CDR3 protein. The table records about 930,000 distinct CDR3 sequences, just under 30% of them present only once. This same sample was also part of a study on T cells of mothers and their children.

Sequenced: blood. The chain uses TRBV11-1 and TRBJ1-2, with unresolved D. The receptor was derived from a woman aged 40 to 50 in good health. The CDR3: CAGSLEQLGYGYTF. As DNA, the CDR3 is TGTGCCGGCAGCTTAGAACAGCTCGGGTATGGCTACACCTTC.